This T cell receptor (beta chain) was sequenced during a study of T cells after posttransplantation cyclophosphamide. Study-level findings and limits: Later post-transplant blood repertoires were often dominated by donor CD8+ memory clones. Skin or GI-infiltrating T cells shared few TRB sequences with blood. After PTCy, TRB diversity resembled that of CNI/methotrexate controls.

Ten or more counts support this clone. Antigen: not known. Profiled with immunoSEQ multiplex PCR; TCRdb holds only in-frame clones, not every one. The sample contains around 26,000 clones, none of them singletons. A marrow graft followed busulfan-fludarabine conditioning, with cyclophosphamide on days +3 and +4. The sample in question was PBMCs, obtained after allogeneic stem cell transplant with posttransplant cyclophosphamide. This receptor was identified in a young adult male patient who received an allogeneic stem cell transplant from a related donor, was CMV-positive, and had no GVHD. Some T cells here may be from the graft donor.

CDR3 amino acids: CASSQGSFKRALRREQYF. Written as DNA, the CDR3 is TGCGCCAGCAGCCAAGGGTCCTTTAAACGGGCCCTAAGGAGGGAGCAGTACTTC. This chain joins TRBV4-1 and TRBJ2-7; possibly TRBD2 for D (5 bases). Per germline, CDR1 MGHRA and CDR2 YSYEKL. V shed 1 base and J shed 7 bases, with 26 bases lying between them. CDR3 size: 18 residues.